The 22 T cell receptor beta chains below come from one sample, sequenced in a study of beta chain features in type 1 diabetes. Broader study findings: Type 1 diabetes patients had moderately but significantly shorter TCRB CDR3s in all four CD4+ subsets.

These TCRs are of unknown antigen specificity. Expressed TCRB transcripts were sequenced, since all the RNA that had been isolated was reverse transcribed. Sequencing was performed with immunoSEQ multiplex PCR; in TCRdb, only in-frame clones are kept and a portion is missing. The sample contains hundreds of thousands of clones, roughly an eighth of which appear only once. Sample: naive CD4+ T cells from blood. The receptors were sampled from a man between 18 and 35 years old with type 1 diabetes.

This chain connects TRBV27 to TRBJ2-7; D remains ambiguous. V gave up 3 bases and J gave up 6 bases, with 9 bases separating them. This CDR3 has 12 residues. Per germline, CDR1 MNHEY and CDR2 SMNVEV (reference sequence). CDR3 bases: TGTGCCAGCAGTTTGTGGGGTGGCGAGCAGTACTTC. Translating gives CASSLWGGEQYF.

The rearrangement joins TRBV5-1 to TRBJ2-7; either TRBD1 or TRBD2 may fit D (6 bases each). Trimming took off 4 bases at V and 3 bases at J, with 8 bases between the two ends. Germline V gives CDR1 SGHRS, CDR2 YFSETQ. This CDR3 is 12 amino acids long. The CDR3 reads CASSRGLYEQYF. The CDR3, as DNA: TGCGCCAGCAGCCGGGGGCTCTACGAGCAGTACTTC.

This clone appeared a few times. The V and J genes are TRBV5-6 and TRBJ1-3; D gene unclear. Germline V gene sequence: CDR1 SGHDT, CDR2 YYEEEE. The V gene lost 4 bases and the J gene lost 0 bases, with 17 bases spanning the gap. The CDR3 is 17 residues long. The CDR3 nucleotides read TGTGCCAGCAGCCGCACCATTTTCGTCACCTCTGGAAACACCATATATTTT. It codes for CASSRTIFVTSGNTIYF.

V is TRBV27 and J is TRBJ2-7; no clear D. The V and J ends lost 3 bases and 1 base respectively, with 10 bases between them. The germline gives CDR1 MNHEY, CDR2 SMNVEV (reference sequence). The CDR3 covers 14 residues. The CDR3 is CASSFAVPSYEQYF. The CDR3 bases are TGTGCCAGCAGTTTCGCAGTCCCTTCCTACGAGCAGTACTTC.

The rearrangement uses TRBV9 and TRBJ2-2, with D unresolved. The germline gives CDR1 SGDLS, CDR2 YYNGEE. V was clipped by 4 bases and J by 5 bases, with 9 bases between them. The CDR3 runs to 13 residues. Written as DNA, the CDR3 is TGTGCCAGCAGCCCGAGATCGACCGGGGAGCTGTTTTTT. This translates into CASSPRSTGELFF. Looking up the rest from reference TRBV9 and TRBJ2-2 gives the full variable domain: DSGVTQTPKHLITATGQRVTLRCSPRSGDLSVYWYQQSLDQGLQFLIQYYNGEERAKGNILERFSAQQFPDLHSELNLSSLELGDSALYFCASSPRSTGELFFGEGSRLTVL.

The rearrangement joins TRBV9 to TRBJ2-7; the D gene is possibly TRBD2 (5 bases). The CDR3 sequence is 14 residues long. Trimming removed 0 bases from V and 6 bases from J, with 13 bases in between. From germline, CDR1 is SGDLS and CDR2 YYNGEE. The CDR3 nucleotides are TGTGCCAGCAGCGTAGCGAGGGCTTTCGGCGAGCAGTACTTC. This gives the protein CASSVARAFGEQYF.

This clone turned up a few times. The chain combines TRBV30 with TRBJ2-7; TRBD2 is a possible D gene (6 bases). Germline assignment: CDR1 GTSNPN and CDR2 SVGIG (reference sequence). V was trimmed by 4 bases and J by 0 bases, leaving 19 bases between them. The CDR3 length is 16 residues. The CDR3 protein is CAWMGRRDQASYEQYF. In DNA, the CDR3 is TGTGCCTGGATGGGCCGGCGGGATCAAGCCTCCTACGAGCAGTACTTC.

There are a few counts of this clone. J is TRBJ2-7 and V is TRBV6-5; D ambiguous. Germline CDR1 reads MNHEY; CDR2 reads SVGAGI. V was trimmed by 6 bases and J by 4 bases, leaving 16 bases between them. The CDR3 spans 14 residues. CDR3 nucleotides: TGTGCCAGCAGCCGTTCCTCGCCGGAGTACGAGCAGTACTTC. Protein: CASSRSSPEYEQYF.

This clone occurred a few times. This sequence joins TRBV6-5 and TRBJ2-2; tentatively, D is TRBD1 (5 bases). Deletions cut 10 bases from V and 4 bases from J, with 13 bases between. Germline values: CDR1 MNHEY, CDR2 SVGAGI. This CDR3 comprises 13 residues. The CDR3 loop is CATKTTVTGELFF. Here the CDR3 DNA reads TGTGCCACCAAGACGACAGTCACCGGGGAGCTGTTTTTT.

The chain employs TRBV19 and TRBJ2-1, with 8 bases that match TRBD1. Germline values: CDR1 LNHDA, CDR2 SQIVND (reference sequence). Germline trimming cut 9 bases from V and 0 bases from J; bases unmatched to any gene: 10. The length of the CDR3 is 16 residues. CDR3 sequence: CASSGTGGSSYNEQFF. CDR3 DNA sequence: TGTGCCAGCTCTGGGACAGGCGGTAGCTCCTACAATGAGCAGTTCTTC.

There are a few counts of this clone. The chain couples TRBV6-5 to TRBJ1-5; TRBD1 matches 7 bases. J lost 5 bases, V lost 4 bases, and 5 bases had no gene match. In germline, CDR1 is MNHEY, CDR2 SVGAGI. The CDR3 totals 14 residues. The CDR3 nucleotides are TGTGCCAGCAGTTTTCGACAGGGCCATCAGCCCCAGCATTTT. As protein: CASSFRQGHQPQHF.

This clone occurred a few times. This chain joins TRBV9 and TRBJ2-6, with 9 bases fitting TRBD2. The CDR3 runs to 18 residues. The germline V gene has CDR1 SGDLS and CDR2 YYNGEE. Trimming took 0 bases from V and 2 from J; bases not matched to a gene: 6. CDR3 in DNA: TGTGCCAGCAGCGTAGAGGGCGGGAGGGCCCCTGGGGCCAACGTCCTGACTTTC. This translates into CASSVEGGRAPGANVLTF.

This chain connects TRBV30 to TRBJ2-7; 7 nucleotides agree with TRBD2. Looked up from germline, CDR1 is GTSNPN and CDR2 is SVGIG (reference sequence). The CDR3 consists of 14 residues. The CDR3 protein is CAWGGSLNPYEQYF. CDR3 bases: TGTGCTTGGGGGGGGAGCCTTAACCCCTACGAGCAGTACTTC.

A word on this clone: Other DNA sequences from this sample encode an identical CDR3 as well. The rearrangement joins TRBV13 to TRBJ2-5; 15 bases fit TRBD2. The junction had 8 bases not matched to a gene; V was cut back by 5 bases and J by 7 bases. The CDR3 has 16 residues. The germline CDR1 and CDR2 sequences are PRHDT and FYEKMQ (reference sequence). CDR3 nucleotides: TGTGCCAGCAGCCGGGGACTAGCGGGAGGCAGGGGGACCCAGTACTTC. Translated, it gives CASSRGLAGGRGTQYF.

The chain combines TRBV4-3 with TRBJ2-1; possible D gene TRBD1, 6 bases. The CDR3 contains 14 residues. V was cut by 5 bases and J by 3 bases, with 11 bases left in between. Germline V CDR1 and CDR2: LGHNA, YSLEER. In DNA, the CDR3 is TGCGCCAGCAGCACCCGGACAGTCTACAATGAGCAGTTCTTC. Protein: CASSTRTVYNEQFF.

The chain links TRBV19 to TRBJ2-1, with TRBD2 matching over 8 bases. Germline CDR1 reads LNHDA; CDR2 reads SQIVND (reference sequence). This CDR3 has 15 residues. J was trimmed by 2 bases and V by 5 bases; bases with no gene match: 5. As DNA, the CDR3 is TGTGCCAGTAGTGTTAGCGGGAACACCTACAATGAGCAGTTCTTC. Translation gives CASSVSGNTYNEQFF.

This clone came up a few times. This sequence joins TRBV30 and TRBJ1-4; no firm D call. The CDR3 sequence is 15 residues long. Germline values: CDR1 GTSNPN, CDR2 SVGIG (reference sequence). The ends were cut back, 3 bases at V and 0 bases at J, with 11 bases in the middle. CDR3 bases: TGTGCCTGGAGCCAGCAGCCCGCAACTAATGAAAAACTGTTTTTT. Translated, it gives CAWSQQPATNEKLFF.

This rearrangement joins TRBV5-1 to TRBJ2-7, with 9 bases fitting TRBD1. The CDR3 has 15 amino acids. Looked up from germline, CDR1 is SGHRS and CDR2 is YFSETQ. V shed 4 bases and J 5 bases; nucleotides not matched to a gene: 10. The CDR3 bases are TGCGCCAGCAGCCCCGGGACAGGGTTTGGAAACGAGCAGTACTTC. This translates into CASSPGTGFGNEQYF.

This clone was counted only a few times. CDR3 in DNA: TGTGCCAGCAGCTCGCTCAACCTCCCCTACAATGAGCAGTTCTTC. The encoded protein is CASSSLNLPYNEQFF. This chain connects TRBV7-6 to TRBJ2-1; D is unclear. Trimming pared 4 bases from V and 2 bases from J, leaving 12 bases between. Germline-derived CDR1 and CDR2 are SGHVS and FNYEAQ. This CDR3 region has 15 residues. Based on the CDR3 plus reference TRBV7-6 and TRBJ2-1, the full variable domain is GAGVSQSPRYKVTKRGQDVALRCDPISGHVSLYWYRQALGQGPEFLTYFNYEAQQDKSGLPNDRFSAERPEGSISTLTIQRTEQRDSAMYRCASSSLNLPYNEQFFGPGTRLTVL.

The gene calls are TRBV28 and TRBJ1-2; 8 bases align to TRBD1. Germline lookup yields CDR1 MDHEN and CDR2 SYDVKM. The CDR3 sequence is 13 residues long. Germline trimming cut 6 bases from V and 1 base from J; bases unmatched to any gene: 1. DNA for the CDR3: TGTGCCAGCAGGACAGGGGTTAACTATGGCTACACCTTC. Amino acids: CASRTGVNYGYTF.

This sequence joins TRBV28 and TRBJ2-7; D call uncertain. The V end lost 3 bases, the J end lost 1 base, and 13 bases lay between the germline ends. The CDR3 extends over 15 amino acids. Germline V gives CDR1 MDHEN, CDR2 SYDVKM. CDR3 region: CASSFGQRRSYEQYF. The CDR3, as DNA: TGTGCCAGCAGTTTTGGCCAGAGACGTTCCTACGAGCAGTACTTC.

This chain links TRBV14 with TRBJ2-5; D unclear. Germline loops: CDR1 SGHDN, CDR2 FVKESK. The length of the CDR3 is 15 residues. Trimming took off 1 base at V and 4 bases at J, with 13 bases between the two ends. This CDR3 reads CASSQAWGVGETQYF. Written as DNA, the CDR3 is TGTGCCAGCAGCCAAGCCTGGGGTGTCGGAGAGACCCAGTACTTC.